Listed below are T cell receptor beta chains from one sample, sequenced in a study of T cell repertoires in cytomegalovirus infection. These TCRs are of unknown antigen specificity. TCRdb independently ran MiXCR on the reads; one entry per CDR3 protein. This sample carries roughly 69,000 distinct CDR3 sequences, around 30% of them seen once, and the ten largest clones take 59%. The sample in question was CD8+ T cells from cultured PBMCs, obtained from culture after CMV antigen stimulation. The receptors were gathered from a human donor in good health (CMV status not recorded). Some clones in this sample may be carry-over from other donors' samples. Each CDR3 is given with its conserved first and last residue. D genes are given only for firm matches. Rows give clone size only sometimes, using once, few, many, or a class for an expanded clone.

>NA|TRBD2|TRBV4-3|TRBJ2-5
TGCGCCAGCAGCCAAGATGCGGGAGCGGGACCCCAAGAGACCCAGTACTTC
CASSQDAGAGPQETQYF
>NA|NA|TRBV6-2/TRBV6-3|TRBJ2-3
TGTGCCAGCAGTTACTCGGTAGGGGGACCGTACGGGGATACGCAGTATTTT
CASSYSVGGPYGDTQYF
>NA|TRBD1|TRBV19|TRBJ1-1
TGTGCCAGTAGTGCATCCCCGGGACAGGCGAACACTGAAGCTTTCTTT
CASSASPGQANTEAFF
>few|NA|TRBV19|TRBJ1-1
TGTGCCAGTAGTAGAAGGACCACGGATACTGAAGCTTTCTTT
CASSRRTTDTEAFF
>NA|TRBD2|TRBV4-3|TRBJ2-3
TGCGCCAGCAGCCAAGCGGGAGGGCGTACAGATACGCAGTATTTT
CASSQAGGRTDTQYF
>once|TRBD1|TRBV28|TRBJ2-1
TGTGCCAGCAGTAACAGGGGGCGAAACAATGAGCAGTTCTTC
CASSNRGRNNEQFF
>many|TRBD2|TRBV29-1|TRBJ2-7
TGCAGCGTTTCCGGACTAGCGGGAGTTTTATACGAGCAGTACTTC
CSVSGLAGVLYEQYF
>few|NA|TRBV5-6|TRBJ1-5
TGTGCCAGCACTCTGTTGGCGGAGAATCAGCCCCAGCATTTT
CASTLLAENQPQHF
>NA|NA|TRBV28|TRBJ2-5
TGTGCCAGCAGCCCCCTGGGGGCGGAAGAGACCCAGTACTTC
CASSPLGAEETQYF
>NA|NA|TRBV4-3|TRBJ2-1
TGCGCCAGCAGCCAAGATAGCTCCTACAATGAGCAGTTCTTC
CASSQDSSYNEQFF
>many|NA|TRBV19|TRBJ1-2
TGTGCCAGTAGTATATCGGGGGACTATGGCTACACCTTC
CASSISGDYGYTF
>many|TRBD2|TRBV7-3|TRBJ2-1
TGTGCCAGCAGCTCGGGACTAGATTACAATGAGCAGTTCTTC
CASSSGLDYNEQFF
>NA|NA|TRBV11-2|TRBJ2-3
TGTGCCAACAGCACCCCGACGGGAGATACGCAGTATTTT
CANSTPTGDTQYF
>many|TRBD1|TRBV9|TRBJ2-5
TGTGCCAGCAGCGCCCGACAGGGGAACCAAGAGACCCAGTACTTC
CASSARQGNQETQYF
>many|TRBD2|TRBV6-1|TRBJ2-7
TGTGCCAGCAGTGATGATGTCGGACTAGCGTCCTACGAGCAGTACTTC
CASSDDVGLASYEQYF
>NA|TRBD2|TRBV7-9|TRBJ2-2
TGTGCCAGCACTCATCTAGCGGGAGGTGGCGGGGAGCTGTTTTTT
CASTHLAGGGGELFF
>few|NA|TRBV27|TRBJ2-7
TGTGCCAGCAGTTTAGGAGACGAGCAGTACTTC
CASSLGDEQYF
>many|TRBD1|TRBV25-1|TRBJ2-3
TGTGCCAGCAGCGAGGGGACAGGGGGCTCCTATAGCACAGATACGCAGTATTTT
CASSEGTGGSYSTDTQYF
>many|NA|TRBV12-3/TRBV12-4|TRBJ2-3
TGTGCCAGCAGTCCCGGACTCGAAGGAGGCACAGATACGCAGTATTTT
CASSPGLEGGTDTQYF
>NA|TRBD2|TRBV6-2/TRBV6-3|TRBJ2-3
TGTGCCAGCAGTATATTCCGATCTTCTAGCGGAGGGGGCACAGATACGCAGTATTTT
CASSIFRSSSGGGTDTQYF
>NA|NA|TRBV19|TRBJ1-5
TGTGCCAGTAGTATTAACAGCTCGCCTCAGCCCCAGCATTTT
CASSINSSPQPQHF
>NA|NA|TRBV29-1|TRBJ1-2
TGCAGCGTTGAAGATCGAAGCAGGGGCTACACCTTC
CSVEDRSRGYTF
>NA|NA|TRBV7-3|TRBJ2-3
TGTGCCAGCAGCCCGGATGGGGCAGATACGCAGTATTTT
CASSPDGADTQYF
>NA|TRBD1|TRBV27|TRBJ1-1
TGTGCCAGCAGACAGGGGGCGGCTACTGAAGCTTTCTTT
CASRQGAATEAFF
>many|NA|TRBV28|TRBJ1-1
TGTGCCAGCAGTTTAGCTATGGGGTTAGGTGCTGAAGCTTTCTTT
CASSLAMGLGAEAFF
>NA|TRBD1|TRBV6-2/TRBV6-3|TRBJ1-2
TGTGCCAGCAGTTACGGACAGGGTTTTCGCGGCTACACCTTC
CASSYGQGFRGYTF
>few|TRBD1|TRBV13|TRBJ1-4
TGTGCCAGCAGCGGGACAGTAAATGAAAAACTGTTTTTT
CASSGTVNEKLFF
>once|NA|TRBV4-1|TRBJ2-3
TGCGCCAGCAGCCAGGCTAAATCCACAGATACGCAGTGTTTT
CASSQAKSTDTQCF
>NA|NA|TRBV27|TRBJ1-5
TGTGCCAGCAGTCCCCAGGGCGGGAATCAGCCCCAGCATTTT
CASSPQGGNQPQHF
>NA|NA|TRBV11-3|TRBJ2-7
TGTGCCAGCAGCTTTTTCGGAGGTTACGAGCAGTACTTC
CASSFFGGYEQYF
>NA|NA|TRBV7-8|TRBJ2-7
TGTGCCAGCAGCTTAGAACCTACCTACGAGCAGTACTTC
CASSLEPTYEQYF
>NA|NA|TRBV19|TRBJ1-1
TGTGCCAGTAGTATAGTTGGACGGATGAACACTGAAGCTTTCTTT
CASSIVGRMNTEAFF
>few|NA|TRBV29-1|TRBJ1-3
TGCAGCGTTGAAGCGGGGGCTTATGGAAACACCATATATTTT
CSVEAGAYGNTIYF
>many|TRBD1|TRBV7-6|TRBJ1-1
TGTGCCAGCAGCCCCAGGGGGTACACTGAAGCTTTCTTT
CASSPRGYTEAFF
>NA|NA|TRBV24-1|TRBJ2-1
TGTGCCACCAGTGATACCCGGAGGGGGGGGGACAATGAGCAGTTCTTC
CATSDTRRGGDNEQFF
>many|TRBD2|TRBV28|TRBJ2-5
TGTGCCAGCAGTTCCGGACTAGCGGGGGGGCGGAAGACCCAGTACTTC
CASSSGLAGGRKTQYF
>few|TRBD1|TRBV19|TRBJ2-7
TGTGCCACCCGGACAGGGGAAACCTACGAGCAGTACTTC
CATRTGETYEQYF
>many|NA|TRBV7-7|TRBJ2-7
TGTGCCAGCAGCCCTGGTCGGGTCTCCTACGAGCAGTACTTC
CASSPGRVSYEQYF
>NA|TRBD1|TRBV19|TRBJ2-3
TGTGCCAGTAGTATGGACAGGGGGCTCGCAGATACGCAGTATTTT
CASSMDRGLADTQYF
>NA|NA|TRBV28|TRBJ1-1
TGTGCCAGCAGTTTAACGACGAACACTGAAGCTTTCTTT
CASSLTTNTEAFF
>many|TRBD1|TRBV7-2|TRBJ1-1
TGTGCCAGCAGCTTAGCGGAGGAGGCGGGACAGAGACCTTTCTTT
CASSLAEEAGQRPFF
>NA|NA|TRBV29-1|TRBJ1-2
TGCAGCGTTGATGAGGGGCACTATGGCTACACCTTC
CSVDEGHYGYTF
>NA|NA|TRBV12-3/TRBV12-4|TRBJ2-3
TGTGCCAGCAGTTTAATGGGCCCCTACGAAGATACGCAGTATTTT
CASSLMGPYEDTQYF
>many|TRBD2|TRBV7-2|TRBJ2-1
TGTGCCAGCAGCGCTAGCGGGAGTATTGAGAGTGAGCAGTTCTTC
CASSASGSIESEQFF
>few|TRBD1|TRBV6-5|TRBJ1-3
TGTGCCAGCAGTTACCTTCGGACAGGGGGCTTCTCTGGAAACACCATATATTTT
CASSYLRTGGFSGNTIYF
>many|NA|TRBV7-2|TRBJ1-5
TGTGCCAGCAGTAGGGACCTGGGGATGGGTCAGCCCCAGCATTTT
CASSRDLGMGQPQHF
>NA|TRBD2|TRBV7-6|TRBJ2-7
TGTGCCAGCAGCTTACCTAGCGGCGGGTCCGACGAGCAGTACTTC
CASSLPSGGSDEQYF
>NA|TRBD2|TRBV7-9|TRBJ2-3
TGTGCCAGCAGCGCAGGAGGACTAGCGGAAGATACGCAGTATTTT
CASSAGGLAEDTQYF
>many|NA|TRBV7-2|TRBJ2-7
TGTGCCAGCAGCCACCCTCTATGGGGGGCGTTGCTGGCACTGATCGAGCAGTACTTC
CASSHPLWGALLALIEQYF
>many|NA|TRBV7-2|TRBJ1-5
TGTGCCAGCAGCGCCTGGGCTAACAATCAGCCCCAGCATTTT
CASSAWANNQPQHF
>NA|NA|TRBV25-1|TRBJ1-1
TGTGCCAGCAGTGTACCGGACAGCCCTAGTAAAGCTTTCTTT
CASSVPDSPSKAFF
>many|TRBD1|TRBV27|TRBJ2-5
TGTGCCAGCAGTTCGGGACAGGGAGGTGAGACCCAGTACTTC
CASSSGQGGETQYF
>NA|TRBD1|TRBV20-1|TRBJ2-3
TGCAGTGCTGACCGGACAGGGGGAAAGACAGATACGCAGTATTTT
CSADRTGGKTDTQYF
>NA|NA|TRBV6-2/TRBV6-3|TRBJ2-5
TGTGCCAGCAGTTACCATCAGGAGATTGGGCAAGAGACCCAGTACTTC
CASSYHQEIGQETQYF
>few|TRBD2|TRBV12-3/TRBV12-4|TRBJ2-5
TGTGCCAGCAGTTTAGGGGGACTAGTCATGACCCAGTACTTC
CASSLGGLVMTQYF
>few|NA|TRBV2|TRBJ2-7
TGTGCCAGCAGGTACCCCCCTGGCGAGCAGTACTTC
CASRYPPGEQYF
>few|TRBD1|TRBV6-6|TRBJ2-3
TGTGCCAGCAGCTGGACAGGGTTCGCAGATACGCAGTATTTT
CASSWTGFADTQYF